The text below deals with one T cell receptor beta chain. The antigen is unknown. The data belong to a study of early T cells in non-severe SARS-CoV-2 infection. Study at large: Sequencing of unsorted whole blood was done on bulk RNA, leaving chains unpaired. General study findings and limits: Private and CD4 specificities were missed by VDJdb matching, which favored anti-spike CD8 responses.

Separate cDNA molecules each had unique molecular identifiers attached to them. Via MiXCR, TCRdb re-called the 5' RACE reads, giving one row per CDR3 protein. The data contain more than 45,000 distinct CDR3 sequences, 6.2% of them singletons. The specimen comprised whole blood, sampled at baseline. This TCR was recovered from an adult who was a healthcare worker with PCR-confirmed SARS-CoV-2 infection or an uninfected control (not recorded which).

The CDR3 nucleotides are TGTGCCAGTAGTATTGATTCGTTAGCGGGAGCTTTCAATGAGCAGTTCTTC. Amino acids: CASSIDSLAGAFNEQFF. The chain has TRBV19 and TRBJ2-1; 9 bases match TRBD2. Unmatched junction bases numbered 12, after V lost 3 bases and J lost 6 bases. Germline V gene sequence: CDR1 LNHDA, CDR2 SQIVND (reference sequence). The CDR3 length is 17 residues.